The rows below give T cell receptor beta chains drawn from one sample of a study of cytomegalovirus exposure and HLA in healthy donors. Repertoires were generated with immunoSEQ multiplex PCR, while TCRdb's copy carries only in-frame clones and drops some. The sample holds 98,000 or so clones, under 85% seen once. The sequencing input was PBMCs. The source of these receptors is a woman between 18 and 29 years old in good health and CMV-seronegative. CDR3s leave out the opening cysteine and the closing phenylalanine or tryptophan.

TRBV25-1	TRBJ2-1	12	ASSGTGQYNEQF
TRBV29-1	TRBJ1-2	9	SVEAGNGYT
TRBV18	TRBJ2-3	14	ASSPPVKGDTDTQY
TRBV5-1	TRBJ1-2	12	ASSLALAGEGYT
TRBV5-1	TRBJ1-1	13	ASSFDRGGNTEAF
TRBV13	TRBJ2-3	11	AAGGGAGDTQY
TRBV18	TRBJ1-1	12	ASSLKDRGTEAF
TRBV2	TRBJ2-7	9	ASRSEHEQY
TRBV6-1	TRBJ2-1	13	ASSESQGIYNEQF
TRBV9	TRBJ2-7	13	ASSGGAGGSYEQY
TRBV5-1	TRBJ2-7	12	ASSPVQSHYEQY
TRBV7-9	TRBJ2-7	14	ASSPSWDRPPYEQY
TRBV18	TRBJ1-1	11	ASSRTDDTEAF
TRBV11-2	TRBJ2-2	15	ASSLEFLAGGTGELF
TRBV2	TRBJ2-2	16	ASSGRSSGGANTGELF
TRBV28	TRBJ2-7	10	ASSPLSYEQY
TRBV10-2	TRBJ2-7	12	ASSPRGGVYEQY
TRBV15	TRBJ2-3	13	ATSKTSGGTDTQY
TRBV7-9	TRBJ1-5	12	ASSLQGSNQPQH
TRBV5-1	TRBJ2-6	14	ASSLGGATGANVLT
TRBV2	TRBJ2-7	12	ASSPGTGGYEQY
TRBV4-1	TRBJ2-1	12	ASSPDTGYNEQF
TRBV27	TRBJ2-7	16	ASSPRWGQDFLPYEQY
TRBV28	TRBJ1-4	12	ASTLPNRQGELF
TRBV7-3	TRBJ2-7	13	ASSLDRDNSYEQY
TRBV19	TRBJ2-1	13	ASSITAPTYNEQF
TRBV2	TRBJ2-3	13	ASSDGGGLTDTQY